The subject of this entry is one T cell receptor (beta chain). This sample is drawn from a study of control samples from healthy donors and cancer patients. The V gene's germline CDR1 is MNHNY and CDR2 SVGAGI (reference sequence). The CDR3 covers 13 residues. The V segment lost 8 bases and the J segment 5 bases; nucleotides outside the gene matches: 4. Data came from immunoSEQ multiplex PCR; TCRdb stores just in-frame clones and leaves some out. The sample yields some 140,000 clones, about 94% seen once. The genes are TRBV6-6 and TRBJ1-4, with 8 bases matching TRBD1. This TCR came from a man aged 35 to 55 in good health. The sequenced sample consisted of blood. The CDR3 here is CASVRTGNEKLFF. As DNA, the CDR3 is TGTGCCAGCGTCAGGACAGGGAATGAAAAACTGTTTTTT.